This T cell receptor beta chain was profiled in a study of neurological immune-mediated disorders (dated by TCRdb to between 2018 and 2020). Looking at the study overall: Peripheral blood TCR-beta repertoires from patients with HTLV-I-associated myelopathy (HAM/TSP), patients with multiple sclerosis, and healthy controls were compared in the study using UMI-based sequencing. Longitudinal samples, technical triplicates and paired sorted CD4+ and CD8+ T-cell subsets, alongside PBMC samples, were included among the approximately 98 TCR-beta libraries. Longitudinal HAM/TSP and healthy donors had 3 time-points each (roughly 3-40 month intervals). Of the 70 or so subjects in the cohort, about 14 were HAM/TSP patients, about 34 were multiple sclerosis patients, and around 20 were healthy controls.

This clonotype appeared many times. Its antigen is not yet known. No base quality values were provided; no much bigger clone lies one nucleotide off. Study-wide conclusions, independent of this receptor: TCR clonal expansion was highest in HAM/TSP patients and lowest in MS patients, with MS patients falling below even healthy controls. Expanded clones from different subjects shared no identical CDR3 amino acid sequences, which suggests that TCR-beta repertoires were private in all groups.

To synthesize cDNA, template-switch 5'RACE was performed with a primer carrying a 10-nucleotide random unique molecular identifier so that each TCR transcript was tagged. Every sequencing run covered 15-18 subjects and yielded more than 170 million TCR-beta sequences. Total RNA was extracted with the RNeasy kit. The KAPA Real-time Library Amplification kit was used to amplify TCR-beta VDJ regions with primers for the TCR constant region and the 5'RACE anchor. A first PCR added sample indexes and Illumina adaptors, after which a second PCR increased the library yield. After Ampure bead purification, the TCR product of roughly 650 bp was size-selected on a 2% E-gel SizeSelection system. Library quality was checked on a Bioanalyzer, concentration was measured with Qubit, and libraries were quantified with the Kapa Library Quantification kit before pooling. An Illumina HiSeq 2500 sequenced the libraries paired-end 2 x 150 bp. To increase sequence diversity, roughly 24-32% phiX was spiked into each library pool. Per the source publication's procedure: The UMI-based MiGEC pipeline processed quality-filtered reads and removed over 85% of raw TCR sequences during error correction. IMGT germline references were used for alignment of VDJ genes, and clonotypes were defined by a unique CDR3 amino acid sequence together with V-J genes. Clonal expansion, Shannon diversity and CDR3 relatedness were evaluated with VDJtools (CalcPairwiseDistances, ClusterSamples), while phylogenetic trees were built in CLCbio workbench. Using coefficient-of-variation modelling across technical triplicates, the study counted a clone as expanded if it had at least 8 unique UMIs. The public reads were reprocessed in TCRdb via fastp at Q25 and MiXCR, keeping in-frame beta chains. Rows with a matching CDR3 protein are joined into one entry that keeps the most common DNA and genes. TCRdb assigned the V and J calls; the authors' analysis was not used. This sample has some 68,000 distinct CDR3 sequences in its table, and around 15% of those were observed once. In total, the top ten clones hold around 4.3% of the sample.

The germline ends are 12 bases apart after V is trimmed by 4 bases and J by 0 bases. CDR1 and CDR2 are drawn from the germline V gene: SQVTM, ANQGSEA. From the cysteine up to the phenylalanine, the CDR3 has a length of 14 residues. Of all the DNA, just the CDR3 is kept, 42 bases in frame from base 1. The sample's time point label is to be understood as: longitudinal time-point 1 (baseline). Libraries from unsorted PBMCs were made from 2 million PBMCs kept in RNAlater at -80 degrees C until RNA extraction. Peripheral blood underwent Ficoll-Hypaque density gradient centrifugation to isolate PBMCs, which were then cryopreserved in liquid nitrogen.

The receptor was isolated from a female donor with HTLV-1-associated myelopathy (HAM/TSP). The chain employs TRBV29-1 and TRBJ1-1, with a weak D call of TRBD1 (5 bases match). Input material: PBMCs. The bases are TGCAGCGTTGTTCAGGGCCCTGTGAACACTGAAGCTTTCTTT. It is translated as CSVVQGPVNTEAFF.